The 31 T cell receptor beta chains reported below all come from one sample, sequenced in a study of neoadjuvant anti-PD-1 for oral cavity cancer. Sequenced by immunoSEQ multiplex PCR; TCRdb stores in-frame clones only, minus some. The sample includes 15,000 to 20,000 clones, about 65% of them seen just once. Sequencing was performed on PBMCs, taken before nivolumab (anti-PD-1) treatment. All receptors derive from a person aged 40-85 years with oral cavity squamous cell carcinoma.

V gene TRBV9 combines with J gene TRBJ1-1, with a possible D match to TRBD1 (5 bases). Germline CDR1 is SGDLS and CDR2 is YYNGEE. CDR3 length equals 15 residues. V lost 0 bases to trimming and J lost 2 bases, with 11 bases between them. CDR3 DNA sequence: TGTGCCAGCAGCGTAGACTCCGGGGGTAACACTGAAGCTTTCTTT. The encoded protein is CASSVDSGGNTEAFF. Combining the CDR3 with reference TRBV9 and TRBJ1-1 gives the whole variable domain DSGVTQTPKHLITATGQRVTLRCSPRSGDLSVYWYQQSLDQGLQFLIQYYNGEERAKGNILERFSAQQFPDLHSELNLSSLELGDSALYFCASSVDSGGNTEAFFGQGTRLTVV.

The rearrangement uses TRBV10-1 and TRBJ2-3, with 10 positions matching TRBD2. After removal of 6 bases from V and 1 base from J, the junction contained 4 bases not matched to a gene. This CDR3 contains 15 residues. From germline, CDR1 is WNHNN and CDR2 SYGVQD (reference sequence). The DNA of the CDR3 is TGCGCCAGCAGCCGAGGGACTAGCGGCACAGATACGCAGTATTTT. This encodes CASSRGTSGTDTQYF.

Concerning this clone: One junction end does not reproduce the germline sequence, and a read error may be involved. This chain connects TRBV10-3 to TRBJ2-7, with a possible D match to TRBD2 (6 bases). CDR3 length: 14 amino acids. Germline values: CDR1 ENHRY, CDR2 SYGVKD. The CDR3: CATSESGGTDEQYF. CDR3 in DNA: TGTGCCACCAGTGAGTCTGGAGGGACGGACGAGCAGTACTTC.

The V gene is TRBV7-8, the J gene TRBJ1-1; no clear D gene. V gave up 1 base and J gave up 8 bases, with 8 bases separating them. Germline V gene lookup returns CDR1 SGHVS and CDR2 FQNEAQ. This CDR3 is built from 12 residues. Written as DNA, the CDR3 is TGTGCCAGCAGCTTAGGGGTCGGCGAAGCTTTCTTT. Translation: CASSLGVGEAFF.

Here the CDR3 DNA reads TGTGCCAGCAGCCTCCGGGACTCGTCCTACAATGAGCAGTTCTTC. Amino acids: CASSLRDSSYNEQFF. This chain joins TRBV6-5 and TRBJ2-1, with D possibly TRBD2 on 6 matching bases. V was clipped by 6 bases and J by 1 base, with 13 bases between them. Germline V gene sequence: CDR1 MNHEY, CDR2 SVGAGI. There are 15 residues in the CDR3.

The chain has TRBV7-8 and TRBJ2-5; a weak D match, TRBD2 (5 bases). V was shortened by 2 bases and J by 1 base, with 8 bases between the two germline ends. CDR1 SGHVS and CDR2 FQNEAQ come from the germline V gene. This CDR3 is 14 amino acids long. The chain's CDR3 is CASSLRRVQETQYF. The DNA for the CDR3 is TGTGCCAGCAGCTTACGGCGGGTCCAAGAGACCCAGTACTTC.

This sequence joins TRBV15 and TRBJ2-5; D ambiguous. Germline V gene sequence: CDR1 LNHNV, CDR2 YYDKDF (reference sequence). Trimming took off 1 base at V and 5 bases at J, with 11 bases between the two ends. The CDR3 length is 14 residues. The CDR3 sequence is CATSRVALLETQYF. As DNA, the CDR3 is TGTGCCACCAGCAGAGTGGCTCTGCTTGAGACCCAGTACTTC.

V and J are TRBV9 and TRBJ2-3; 8 positions match TRBD1. The CDR3 is 15 amino acids. The V segment lost 3 bases and the J segment 3 bases; nucleotides outside the gene matches: 6. Germline assignment: CDR1 SGDLS and CDR2 YYNGEE. The CDR3 is CASSAYRGETDTQYF. Written as DNA, the CDR3 is TGTGCCAGCAGCGCATACAGGGGGGAGACAGATACGCAGTATTTT. Full variable domain (outside the CDR3, taken from reference TRBV9 and TRBJ2-3): DSGVTQTPKHLITATGQRVTLRCSPRSGDLSVYWYQQSLDQGLQFLIQYYNGEERAKGNILERFSAQQFPDLHSELNLSSLELGDSALYFCASSAYRGETDTQYFGPGTRLTVL.

The chain has TRBV4-1 and TRBJ1-2; D not resolved. Germline CDR1 is MGHRA and CDR2 is YSYEKL. The V end was cut by 5 bases, the J end by 4 bases, with 11 bases between. The CDR3 loop spans 13 amino acids. The CDR3 loop reads CASSWEVSYGYTF. CDR3 DNA: TGCGCCAGCAGCTGGGAAGTAAGCTATGGCTACACCTTC.

The chain combines TRBV7-2 with TRBJ2-7; 9 positions match TRBD1. The CDR3 sequence is 15 residues long. V was pared by 5 bases and J by 7 bases, with 12 bases of the junction left unmatched. Germline loops: CDR1 SGHTA, CDR2 FQGNSA. CDR3 protein: CASSPPGQGSWEQYF. The CDR3, as DNA: TGTGCCAGCAGCCCCCCGGGACAGGGTTCTTGGGAGCAGTACTTC.

The chain has TRBV5-6 and TRBJ2-7, with 7 bases aligning to TRBD1. The trim removed 4 bases at V and 2 bases at J, leaving 3 bases unmatched. This CDR3 spans 13 amino acids. Germline V lookup: CDR1 SGHDT, CDR2 YYEEEE. CDR3 sequence (DNA): TGTGCCAGCAGCGGGACAGCGGCCTACGAGCAGTACTTC. Its protein is CASSGTAAYEQYF.

This clone is a singleton in its sample. The rearrangement links TRBV7-8 to TRBJ2-3; 12 bases are shared with TRBD2. V trimming: 5 bases; J trimming: 2 bases; junction bases outside the gene matches: 5. This CDR3 has 16 amino acids. Germline loops: CDR1 SGHVS, CDR2 FQNEAQ. This CDR3 reads CASSPLAGGPTDTQYF. CDR3 in DNA: TGTGCCAGCAGCCCACTAGCGGGAGGTCCCACAGATACGCAGTATTTT.

This clone was seen only a few times. V and J are TRBV29-1 and TRBJ1-1; tentatively, D is TRBD1 (5 bases). V was pared by 6 bases and J by 6 bases, with 17 bases between. CDR3 length: 13 amino acids. Per the germline V gene, CDR1 is SQVTM and CDR2 is ANQGSEA. CDR3 in DNA: TGCAGCGTCACGGGGCATGCGCTGGCTGAAGCTTTCTTT. Translating it yields CSVTGHALAEAFF.

The rearrangement links TRBV6-5 to TRBJ2-3; weak D call: TRBD2 (6 bases). The CDR3 is 14 residues long. The V and J ends lost 7 bases and 4 bases respectively, with 15 bases between them. From germline, CDR1 is MNHEY and CDR2 SVGAGI. The CDR3 DNA follows: TGTGCCAGCAAGTATGAGCGGGCAGCAGATACGCAGTATTTT. The encoded protein is CASKYERAADTQYF.

The genes are TRBV29-1 and TRBJ2-7, with D unclear. The CDR3 contains 12 residues. Trimming took off 4 bases at V and 1 base at J, with 8 bases between the two ends. The germline V gene encodes CDR1 SQVTM and CDR2 ANQGSEA. CDR3 protein: CSVGDASYEQYF. The CDR3 bases are TGCAGCGTTGGAGACGCATCCTACGAGCAGTACTTC.

The chain carries TRBV19 and TRBJ1-1; no clear D. Trimming cost V 3 bases and J 6 bases, with 17 bases left between them. The CDR3 has 15 amino acids. In germline, CDR1 is LNHDA, CDR2 SQIVND (reference sequence). This chain's CDR3 is CASSIQGSEGSEAFF. CDR3 bases: TGTGCCAGTAGTATTCAAGGATCCGAAGGTTCTGAAGCTTTCTTT. Together with reference TRBV19 and TRBJ1-1, the CDR3 gives the full variable domain: DGGITQSPKYLFRKEGQNVTLSCEQNLNHDAMYWYRQDPGQGLRLIYYSQIVNDFQKGDIAEGYSVSREKKESFPLTVTSAQKNPTAFYLCASSIQGSEGSEAFFGQGTRLTVV.

This chain joins TRBV7-9 and TRBJ2-1, with 9 bases identical to TRBD2. Germline V gene data show CDR1 as SEHNR and CDR2 as FQNEAQ (reference sequence). V was pared by 4 bases and J by 6 bases, with 10 bases of the junction left unmatched. This CDR3 region has 16 residues. The CDR3 loop is CASSSTSGHGVNEQFF. The CDR3 nucleotides are TGTGCCAGCAGCTCGACTAGCGGCCATGGGGTCAATGAGCAGTTCTTC.

V gene TRBV7-9 combines with J gene TRBJ1-1; 10 bases agree with TRBD1. The CDR3 consists of 14 residues. V was pared by 5 bases and J by 3 bases, with 3 bases of the junction left unmatched. The germline CDR1 and CDR2 sequences are SEHNR and FQNEAQ (reference sequence). The CDR3 reads CASSPTGGYTEAFF. CDR3 nucleotide sequence: TGTGCCAGCAGCCCGACAGGGGGCTACACTGAAGCTTTCTTT. Filled out from reference TRBV7-9 and TRBJ1-1, the complete variable domain reads DTGVSQNPRHKITKRGQNVTFRCDPISEHNRLYWYRQTLGQGPEFLTYFQNEAQLEKSRLLSDRFSAERPKGSFSTLEIQRTEQGDSAMYLCASSPTGGYTEAFFGQGTRLTVV.

Comments on this clone: The same CDR3 also results from other DNA sequences found in this sample. The chain has TRBV2 and TRBJ2-3; no clear D gene. There are 12 residues in the CDR3. Germline V CDR1 and CDR2: SNHLY, FYNNEI. Trimming took 6 bases from V and 0 from J, leaving 4 bases between them. CDR3 coding DNA: TGTGCCAGCAGGGTTAGCACAGATACGCAGTATTTT. It encodes CASRVSTDTQYF.

The V gene is TRBV19, the J gene TRBJ2-2; 11 bases map to TRBD2. Germline values: CDR1 LNHDA, CDR2 SQIVND (reference sequence). This CDR3 comprises 15 residues. V lost 9 bases to trimming and J lost 5 bases; unmatched junction nucleotides: 8. The CDR3 loop reads CASDSGRAGTGELFF. CDR3 DNA sequence: TGTGCCAGCGATAGCGGGAGGGCCGGGACCGGGGAGCTGTTTTTT.

The rearrangement uses TRBV2 and TRBJ2-7; possibly TRBD1 for D (6 bases). The germline V gene encodes CDR1 SNHLY and CDR2 FYNNEI. The CDR3 sequence is 16 residues long. The V end lost 3 bases, the J end lost 0 bases, and 15 bases lay between the germline ends. CDR3 region: CASSDPGVTSSYEQYF. CDR3 DNA: TGTGCCAGCAGTGACCCAGGGGTAACGAGCTCCTACGAGCAGTACTTC.

The rearrangement links TRBV6-5 to TRBJ1-2; D remains ambiguous. There are 13 residues in the CDR3. Germline V CDR1 and CDR2: MNHEY, SVGAGI. Trimming stripped 1 base from V and 6 bases from J, with 9 bases between. The CDR3 DNA follows: TGTGCCAGCAGTTACTACCGGACGGATGGCTACACCTTC. Its translation is CASSYYRTDGYTF.

This clone was seen more than once but under ten times. This rearrangement joins TRBV7-9 to TRBJ2-7; D is possibly TRBD1 (5 bases). Looked up from germline, CDR1 is SEHNR and CDR2 is FQNEAQ (reference sequence). The V end lost 0 bases, the J end lost 6 bases, and 15 bases lay between the germline ends. This CDR3 has 15 amino acids. CDR3 in DNA: TGTGCCAGCAGCTTAGCGGGGCAGGGCGCTCTCGAGCAGTACTTC. It codes for CASSLAGQGALEQYF.

Only one count was recorded for this clone. This chain joins TRBV11-2 and TRBJ2-1, with TRBD1 identical over 8 bases. In germline, CDR1 is SGHAT, CDR2 FQNNGV. This CDR3 is built from 15 residues. The junction had 6 bases not matched to a gene; V was cut back by 4 bases and J by 4 bases. For the CDR3, the DNA is TGTGCCAGCAGCTCGGGACAGGCGGGGTACAATGAGCAGTTCTTC. It yields the protein CASSSGQAGYNEQFF.

V is TRBV4-1 and J is TRBJ2-6; TRBD1 or TRBD2 may be the D gene (6 bases each). The CDR3 is 18 residues long. CDR1 is MGHRA and CDR2 is YSYEKL in the germline V gene. Between the trimmed V and J ends, which lost 2 bases and 1 base, there was a span of 15 bases. CDR3 residues: CASSQPGASTSGANVLTF. The CDR3 DNA is TGCGCCAGCAGCCAACCGGGGGCTTCCACATCTGGGGCCAACGTCCTGACTTTC.

The chain has TRBV6-6 and TRBJ1-2; no clear D gene. In germline, CDR1 is MNHNY, CDR2 SVGAGI (reference sequence). The CDR3 runs 11 residues. The V and J ends lost 5 bases and 2 bases respectively, with 3 bases between them. The CDR3 coding sequence is TGTGCCAGCAGTCCAAACTATGGCTACACCTTC. Protein sequence: CASSPNYGYTF.

V gene TRBV11-2 combines with J gene TRBJ2-7; D is uncertain. Germline lookup yields CDR1 SGHAT and CDR2 FQNNGV. The V and J ends lost 2 bases and 0 bases respectively, with 17 bases between them. CDR3 size: 17 residues. CDR3 coding DNA: TGTGCCAGCAGCTTAAACGTCGCTTGGCGGAGCTCCTACGAGCAGTACTTC. It is translated as CASSLNVAWRSSYEQYF.

The CDR3: CASSLPGREKLFF. The DNA of the CDR3 is TGCGCCAGCAGCCTCCCGGGGAGGGAAAAACTGTTTTTT. The V gene is TRBV5-1, the J gene TRBJ1-4; D not resolved. V was pared by 4 bases and J by 8 bases, with 12 bases between. Germline values: CDR1 SGHRS, CDR2 YFSETQ. The CDR3 covers 13 residues.

This chain connects TRBV2 to TRBJ2-2, with D uncertain. Germline CDR1 SNHLY, CDR2 FYNNEI. Trimming took 2 bases from V and 5 from J, leaving 12 bases between them. The CDR3 runs to 15 residues. The CDR3 here is CASSEFTYSTGELFF. The CDR3 region has the DNA TGTGCCAGCAGTGAATTCACGTATTCAACCGGGGAGCTGTTTTTT.

The chain combines TRBV7-8 with TRBJ2-5, with TRBD2 as a possible D gene (6 bases). The length of the CDR3 is 15 residues. Trimming cost V 6 bases and J 5 bases, with 19 bases left between them. The germline V gene encodes CDR1 SGHVS and CDR2 FQNEAQ. The CDR3: CASRPWGTEIETQYF. DNA of the CDR3: TGTGCCAGCAGGCCGTGGGGGACTGAGATCGAGACCCAGTACTTC.

CDR3 amino acids: CASSPGGVTADTQYF. As DNA, the CDR3 is TGCGCCAGCAGCCCCGGGGGGGTCACTGCAGATACGCAGTATTTT. The chain recombines TRBV4-1 with TRBJ2-3; 8 positions agree with TRBD2. There are 15 residues in the CDR3. The V gene's germline CDR1 is MGHRA and CDR2 YSYEKL. The trim removed 4 bases at V and 4 bases at J, leaving 7 bases unmatched.